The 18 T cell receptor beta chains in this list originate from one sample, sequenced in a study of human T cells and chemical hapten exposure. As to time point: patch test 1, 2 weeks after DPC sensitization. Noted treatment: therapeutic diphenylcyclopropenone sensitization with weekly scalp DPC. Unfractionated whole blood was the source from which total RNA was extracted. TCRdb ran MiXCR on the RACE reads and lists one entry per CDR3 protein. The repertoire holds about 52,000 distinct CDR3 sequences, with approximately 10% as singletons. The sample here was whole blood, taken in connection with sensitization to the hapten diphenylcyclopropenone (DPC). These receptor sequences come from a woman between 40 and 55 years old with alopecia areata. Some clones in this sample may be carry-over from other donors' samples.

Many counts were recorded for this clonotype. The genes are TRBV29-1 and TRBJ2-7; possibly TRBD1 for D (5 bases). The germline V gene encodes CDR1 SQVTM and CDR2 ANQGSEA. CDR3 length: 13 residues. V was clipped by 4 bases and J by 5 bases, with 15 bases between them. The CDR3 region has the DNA TGCAGCGTTGGGCAGGGTGCGCAGCACGAGCAGTACTTC. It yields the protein CSVGQGAQHEQYF.

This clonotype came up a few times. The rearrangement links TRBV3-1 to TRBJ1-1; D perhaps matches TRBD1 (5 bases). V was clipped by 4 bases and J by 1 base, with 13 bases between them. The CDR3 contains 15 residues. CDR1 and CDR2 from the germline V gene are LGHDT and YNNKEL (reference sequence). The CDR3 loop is CASSPIGGPNTEAFF. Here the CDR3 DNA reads TGTGCCAGCAGCCCGATTGGGGGACCGAACACTGAAGCTTTCTTT.

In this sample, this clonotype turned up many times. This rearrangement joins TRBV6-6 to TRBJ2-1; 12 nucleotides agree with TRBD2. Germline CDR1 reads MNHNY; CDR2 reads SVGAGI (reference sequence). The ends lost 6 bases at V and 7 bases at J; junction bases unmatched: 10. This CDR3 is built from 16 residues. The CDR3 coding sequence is TGTGCCAGCAGCACCAACAGACTAGCGGGAGAAAATGAGCAGTTCTTC. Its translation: CASSTNRLAGENEQFF.

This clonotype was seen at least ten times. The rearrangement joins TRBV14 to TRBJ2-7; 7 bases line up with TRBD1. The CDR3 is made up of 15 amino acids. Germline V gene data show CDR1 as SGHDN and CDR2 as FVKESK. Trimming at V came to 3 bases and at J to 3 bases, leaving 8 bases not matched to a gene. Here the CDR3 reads CASSQKQGTFYEQYF. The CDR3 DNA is TGTGCCAGCAGCCAGAAACAGGGGACATTCTACGAGCAGTACTTC.

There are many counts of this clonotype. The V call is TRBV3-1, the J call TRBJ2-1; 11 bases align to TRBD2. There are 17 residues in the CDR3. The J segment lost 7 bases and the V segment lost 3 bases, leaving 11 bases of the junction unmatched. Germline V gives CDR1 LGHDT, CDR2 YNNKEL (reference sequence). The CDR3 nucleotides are TGTGCCAGCAGCCACCGACTAGCGGGAATGGTAGGTAATGAGCAGTTCTTC. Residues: CASSHRLAGMVGNEQFF.

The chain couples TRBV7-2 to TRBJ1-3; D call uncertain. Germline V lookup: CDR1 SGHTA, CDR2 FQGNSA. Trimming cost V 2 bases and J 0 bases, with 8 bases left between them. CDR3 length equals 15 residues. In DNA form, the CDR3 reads TGTGCCAGCAGCTTATTCGCCTTCTCTGGAAACACCATATATTTT. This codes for CASSLFAFSGNTIYF.

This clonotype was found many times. DNA of the CDR3: TGTGCCGCGAACAGGGAGAAGAACACTGAAGCTTTCTTT. It translates to CAANREKNTEAFF. V and J are TRBV10-3 and TRBJ1-1, with D possibly TRBD1 on 6 matching bases. Between the trimmed V and J ends, which lost 11 bases and 1 base, there was a span of 14 bases. Germline V gene sequence: CDR1 ENHRY, CDR2 SYGVKD. There are 13 residues in the CDR3.

The DNA for the CDR3 is TGCGCCAGCATGGACATAGCGGGAGGTTTGTCAGATACGCAGTATTTT. Its translation: CASMDIAGGLSDTQYF. This chain uses TRBV5-1 with TRBJ2-3, with 10 bases aligning to TRBD2. V was clipped by 6 bases and J by 4 bases; unmatched bases: 11. CDR3 length: 16 amino acids. Germline V CDR1 and CDR2: SGHRS, YFSETQ.

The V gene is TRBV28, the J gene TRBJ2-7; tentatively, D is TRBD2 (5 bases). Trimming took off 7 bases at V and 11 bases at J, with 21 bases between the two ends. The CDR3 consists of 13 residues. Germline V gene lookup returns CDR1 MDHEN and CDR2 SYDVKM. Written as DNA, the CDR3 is TGTGCCAGCATAACGGCGGGCTCGACATCGGAGTACTTC. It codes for CASITAGSTSEYF.

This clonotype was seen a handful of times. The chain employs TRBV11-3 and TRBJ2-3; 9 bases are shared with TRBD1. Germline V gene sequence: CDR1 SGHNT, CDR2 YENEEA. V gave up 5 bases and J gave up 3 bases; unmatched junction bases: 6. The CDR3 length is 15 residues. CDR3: CASSTGTGLTDTQYF. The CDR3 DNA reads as TGTGCCAGCAGCACGGGGACAGGGCTTACAGATACGCAGTATTTT. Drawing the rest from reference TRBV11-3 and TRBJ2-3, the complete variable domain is EAGVVQSPRYKIIEKKQPVAFWCNPISGHNTLYWYLQNLGQGPELLIRYENEEAVDDSQLPKDRFSAERLKGVDSTLKIQPAELGDSAVYLCASSTGTGLTDTQYFGPGTRLTVL.

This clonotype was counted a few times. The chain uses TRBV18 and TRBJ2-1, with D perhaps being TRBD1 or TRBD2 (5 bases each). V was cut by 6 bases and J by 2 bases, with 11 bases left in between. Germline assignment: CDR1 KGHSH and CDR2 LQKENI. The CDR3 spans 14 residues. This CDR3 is CASSGTNTYNEQFF. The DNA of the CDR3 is TGTGCCAGCTCCGGGACCAATACCTACAATGAGCAGTTCTTC.

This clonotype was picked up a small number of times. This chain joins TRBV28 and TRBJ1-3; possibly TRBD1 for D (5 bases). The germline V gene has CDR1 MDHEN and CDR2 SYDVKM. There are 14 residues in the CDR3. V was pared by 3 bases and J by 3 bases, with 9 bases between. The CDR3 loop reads CASSFAQGGNTIYF. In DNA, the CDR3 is TGTGCCAGCAGTTTTGCCCAGGGTGGAAACACCATATATTTT.

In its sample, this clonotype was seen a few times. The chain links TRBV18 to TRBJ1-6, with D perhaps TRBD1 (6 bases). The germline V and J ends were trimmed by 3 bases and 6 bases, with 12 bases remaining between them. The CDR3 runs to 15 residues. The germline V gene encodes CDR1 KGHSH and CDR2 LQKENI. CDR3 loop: CASSPGQSTNSPLHF. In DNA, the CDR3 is TGTGCCAGCTCACCCGGACAGTCGACTAATTCACCCCTCCACTTT.

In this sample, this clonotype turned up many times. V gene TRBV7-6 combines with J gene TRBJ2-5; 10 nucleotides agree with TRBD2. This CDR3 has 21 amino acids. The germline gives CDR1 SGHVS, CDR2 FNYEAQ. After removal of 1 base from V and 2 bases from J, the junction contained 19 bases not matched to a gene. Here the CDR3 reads CASSLGGIAGGTPRRQETQYF. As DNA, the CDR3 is TGTGCCAGCAGCTTAGGAGGGATAGCGGGAGGTACCCCTCGGAGGCAAGAGACCCAGTACTTC.

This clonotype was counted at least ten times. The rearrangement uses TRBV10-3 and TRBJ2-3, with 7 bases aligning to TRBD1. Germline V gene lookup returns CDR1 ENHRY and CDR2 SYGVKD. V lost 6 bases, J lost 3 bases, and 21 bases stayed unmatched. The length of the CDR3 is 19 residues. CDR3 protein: CAISESGVWRATGTDTQYF. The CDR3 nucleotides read TGTGCCATCAGCGAAAGTGGCGTGTGGCGGGCGACAGGGACAGATACGCAGTATTTT.

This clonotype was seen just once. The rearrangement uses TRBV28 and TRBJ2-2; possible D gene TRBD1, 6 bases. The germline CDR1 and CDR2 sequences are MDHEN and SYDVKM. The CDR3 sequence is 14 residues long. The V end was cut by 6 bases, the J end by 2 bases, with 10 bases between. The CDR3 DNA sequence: TGTGCCAGCAGACCGGACAGAAACACCGGGGAGCTGTTTTTT. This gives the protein CASRPDRNTGELFF.

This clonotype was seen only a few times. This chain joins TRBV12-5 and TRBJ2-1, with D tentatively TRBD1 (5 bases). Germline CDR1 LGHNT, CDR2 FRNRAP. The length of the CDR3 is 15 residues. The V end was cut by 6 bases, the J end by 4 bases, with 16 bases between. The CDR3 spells CASGPLGHRYNEQFF. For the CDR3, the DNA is TGTGCTAGTGGCCCTCTCGGACACAGATACAATGAGCAGTTCTTC.

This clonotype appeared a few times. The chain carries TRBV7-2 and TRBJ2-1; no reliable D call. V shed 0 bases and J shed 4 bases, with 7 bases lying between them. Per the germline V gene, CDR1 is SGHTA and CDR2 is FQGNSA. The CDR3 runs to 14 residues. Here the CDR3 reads CASSLAVLYNEQFF. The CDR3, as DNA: TGTGCCAGCAGCTTAGCGGTCCTTTACAATGAGCAGTTCTTC.